Listed below are T cell receptor beta chains from one sample, sequenced in a study of OX40 agonist ivuxolimab in advanced cancers. The protocol was immunoSEQ multiplex PCR, while the TCRdb copy is restricted to in-frame clones and leaves out a portion. The sample contains 60,000 to 85,000 clones, 92% of which appear only once. The specimen comprised CD4+ or CD8+ T cells sorted from blood, sampled in a trial of the OX40 agonist ivuxolimab. These receptors originate from an adult with an advanced solid tumor such as melanoma, head and neck, liver or kidney cancer. Both conserved end residues are part of each CDR3. The D gene is left open where the match is weak. Clone size appears in some rows only: once, few, many, or a class for an expanded clone.

D: TRBD2
V: TRBV13
J: TRBJ2-1
size: once
CDR3: CASSRGLAGYNEQFF
DNA: TGTGCCAGCAGCCGGGGGCTAGCGGGTTACAATGAGCAGTTCTTC

D: TRBD2
V: TRBV10-2
J: TRBJ2-1
size: .
CDR3: CASSELASGNNEQFF
DNA: TGCGCCAGCAGTGAGTTGGCTAGCGGGAACAATGAGCAGTTCTTC

D: .
V: TRBV19
J: TRBJ1-4
size: .
CDR3: CASSRGGNEKLFF
DNA: TGTGCCAGTAGTAGGGGTGGTAATGAAAAACTGTTTTTT

D: .
V: TRBV13
J: TRBJ1-6
size: .
CDR3: CASSLGSYNSPLHF
DNA: TGTGCCAGCAGCTTAGGGTCCTATAATTCACCCCTCCACTTT

D: TRBD2
V: TRBV6-4
J: TRBJ2-3
size: few
CDR3: CASSDSSGGTDTQYF
DNA: TGTGCCAGCAGTGACTCTAGCGGGGGCACAGATACGCAGTATTTT

D: .
V: TRBV7-6
J: TRBJ2-2
size: .
CDR3: CASSLYGAVGTGELFF
DNA: TGTGCCAGCAGCCTCTACGGGGCAGTTGGCACCGGGGAGCTGTTTTTT

D: TRBD1
V: TRBV2
J: TRBJ1-2
size: .
CDR3: CASDGWDRGRGNGYTF
DNA: TGTGCCAGTGACGGGTGGGACAGGGGGCGCGGGAATGGCTACACCTTC

D: .
V: TRBV7-9
J: TRBJ1-4
size: .
CDR3: CASSFIQGAGNEKLFF
DNA: TGTGCCAGCAGCTTTATACAGGGTGCTGGTAATGAAAAACTGTTTTTT

D: .
V: TRBV5-4
J: TRBJ1-2
size: .
CDR3: CASRGDEYGYTF
DNA: TGTGCCAGCAGGGGCGACGAATATGGCTACACCTTC

D: .
V: TRBV6-5
J: TRBJ2-1
size: .
CDR3: CASSYAGSSYNEQFF
DNA: TGTGCCAGCAGTTACGCCGGGTCCTCCTACAATGAGCAGTTCTTC

D: TRBD2
V: TRBV7-9
J: TRBJ2-7
size: few
CDR3: CASSSQVGGNEQYF
DNA: TGTGCCAGCAGCTCCCAAGTGGGGGGGAACGAGCAGTACTTC

D: TRBD1
V: TRBV30
J: TRBJ1-1
size: .
CDR3: CAWNSGTGYTEAFF
DNA: TGTGCCTGGAATTCAGGGACAGGTTACACTGAAGCTTTCTTT

D: .
V: TRBV6-5
J: TRBJ2-6
size: few
CDR3: CASSYSSGANVLTF
DNA: TGTGCCAGCAGTTACAGCTCTGGGGCCAACGTCCTGACTTTC

D: TRBD2
V: TRBV7-9
J: TRBJ2-3
size: .
CDR3: CASNIRPNSGGVTDTQYF
DNA: TGTGCCAGCAACATCCGACCGAATAGCGGGGGGGTAACAGATACGCAGTATTTT

D: TRBD1
V: TRBV4-2
J: TRBJ1-6
size: .
CDR3: CASSPRTGDSPLHF
DNA: TGTGCCAGCAGCCCCCGGACAGGGGATTCACCCCTCCACTTT

D: .
V: TRBV7-3
J: TRBJ2-7
size: once
CDR3: CASSLIWDRVGEQYF
DNA: TGTGCCAGCAGCTTAATCTGGGATCGGGTGGGGGAGCAGTACTTC

D: TRBD1
V: TRBV27
J: TRBJ2-7
size: .
CDR3: CASSLSGQGGSYEQYF
DNA: TGTGCCAGCAGTTTATCAGGACAGGGCGGCTCCTACGAGCAGTACTTC

D: .
V: TRBV29-1
J: TRBJ1-1
size: few
CDR3: CSVEGEGAEAFF
DNA: TGCAGCGTTGAAGGGGAGGGGGCTGAAGCTTTCTTT

D: .
V: TRBV10-3
J: TRBJ2-5
size: .
CDR3: CAISESPGLGETQYF
DNA: TGTGCCATCAGTGAGTCTCCCGGGTTGGGGGAGACCCAGTACTTC

D: .
V: TRBV7-6
J: TRBJ2-1
size: .
CDR3: CASSSDELVSYNEQFF
DNA: TGTGCCAGCAGCTCAGACGAACTGGTCTCCTACAATGAGCAGTTCTTC

D: .
V: TRBV19
J: TRBJ1-1
size: .
CDR3: CASGASGTGTEAFF
DNA: TGTGCCAGTGGGGCCTCCGGAACGGGCACTGAAGCTTTCTTT

D: .
V: TRBV13
J: TRBJ1-5
size: .
CDR3: CASSIRLYSNQPQHF
DNA: TGTGCCAGCAGCATTAGACTGTATAGCAATCAGCCCCAGCATTTT

D: .
V: TRBV19
J: TRBJ1-2
size: .
CDR3: CASSGGLDYGYTF
DNA: TGTGCCAGTAGTGGGGGGTTGGACTATGGCTACACCTTC

D: .
V: TRBV14
J: TRBJ2-7
size: .
CDR3: CASSQAPGVSYEQYF
DNA: TGTGCCAGCAGCCAAGCACCAGGGGTTTCCTACGAGCAGTACTTC

D: .
V: TRBV29-1
J: TRBJ2-4
size: .
CDR3: CSVREADMLAKNIQYF
DNA: TGCAGCGTTCGCGAAGCTGACATGTTAGCCAAAAACATTCAGTACTTC

D: TRBD1
V: TRBV19
J: TRBJ1-2
size: many
CDR3: CASSPGQGARGYTF
DNA: TGTGCCAGTAGTCCAGGACAGGGGGCACGTGGCTACACCTTC

D: .
V: TRBV2
J: TRBJ1-1
size: .
CDR3: CPFRVNTEAFF
DNA: TGTCCGTTCCGGGTGAACACTGAAGCTTTCTTT

D: .
V: TRBV6-5
J: TRBJ1-1
size: .
CDR3: CASSYWDSTEAFF
DNA: TGTGCCAGCAGTTACTGGGATAGCACTGAAGCTTTCTTT

D: .
V: TRBV7-9
J: TRBJ2-7
size: once
CDR3: CASSSTRSEDQPHEQYF
DNA: TGTGCCAGCAGCTCCACGAGGAGTGAGGATCAACCCCACGAGCAGTACTTC

D: TRBD1
V: TRBV29-1
J: TRBJ2-1
size: .
CDR3: CSVEEGQGNEQFF
DNA: TGCAGCGTTGAAGAGGGACAGGGTAATGAGCAGTTCTTC

D: .
V: TRBV13
J: TRBJ2-1
size: once
CDR3: CASSLGRFRLGQFF
DNA: TGTGCCAGCAGCTTAGGCCGCTTCCGACTTGGGCAGTTCTTC

D: TRBD2
V: TRBV29-1
J: TRBJ2-1
size: .
CDR3: CSVEVAGKENEQFF
DNA: TGCAGCGTTGAAGTAGCGGGGAAGGAAAATGAGCAGTTCTTC

D: TRBD1
V: TRBV4-1
J: TRBJ1-5
size: .
CDR3: CASSQTGEGQPQHF
DNA: TGCGCCAGCAGCCAAACAGGGGAGGGTCAGCCCCAGCATTTT

D: .
V: TRBV19
J: TRBJ2-7
size: once
CDR3: CASKGWENYEQYF
DNA: TGTGCCAGTAAGGGATGGGAGAACTACGAGCAGTACTTC

D: .
V: TRBV13
J: TRBJ1-2
size: .
CDR3: CASSLVQGGGYTF
DNA: TGTGCCAGCAGCTTAGTACAGGGAGGTGGCTACACCTTC

D: TRBD2
V: TRBV11-2
J: TRBJ2-3
size: .
CDR3: CASSKLAGPNTDTQYF
DNA: TGTGCCAGCAGCAAACTAGCGGGGCCTAACACAGATACGCAGTATTTT

D: .
V: TRBV4-1
J: TRBJ1-3
size: .
CDR3: CASSQDGLRDSGNTIYF
DNA: TGCGCCAGCAGCCAAGATGGGCTGAGGGACTCTGGAAACACCATATATTTT

D: .
V: TRBV6-5
J: TRBJ1-1
size: .
CDR3: CASSWGENTEAFF
DNA: TGTGCCAGCAGTTGGGGAGAGAACACTGAAGCTTTCTTT

D: TRBD1
V: TRBV6-5
J: TRBJ1-4
size: once
CDR3: CASSYSQGWVEKLFF
DNA: TGTGCCAGCAGTTACTCACAGGGGTGGGTCGAAAAACTGTTTTTT

D: .
V: TRBV9
J: TRBJ2-3
size: .
CDR3: CASSVEGGALKDTQYF
DNA: TGTGCCAGCAGCGTAGAAGGTGGGGCCCTTAAAGATACGCAGTATTTT

D: TRBD2
V: TRBV5-1
J: TRBJ2-3
size: once
CDR3: CASSFYGGTDTQYF
DNA: TGCGCCAGCAGCTTCTACGGGGGGACAGATACGCAGTATTTT

D: TRBD1
V: TRBV9
J: TRBJ2-1
size: .
CDR3: CASSVPGQGHKNEQFF
DNA: TGTGCCAGCAGCGTGCCGGGACAGGGCCATAAAAATGAGCAGTTCTTC

D: TRBD1
V: TRBV6-5
J: TRBJ1-1
size: .
CDR3: CASRLQQGAYTEAFF
DNA: TGTGCCAGCAGGTTACAACAGGGGGCCTACACTGAAGCTTTCTTT

D: .
V: TRBV9
J: TRBJ1-1
size: .
CDR3: CASSVGGTEAFF
DNA: TGTGCCAGCAGCGTAGGGGGGACTGAAGCTTTCTTT

D: .
V: TRBV7-6
J: TRBJ1-1
size: .
CDR3: CASSSQTGTEAFF
DNA: TGTGCCAGCAGCTCCCAAACAGGCACTGAAGCTTTCTTT

D: .
V: TRBV11-2
J: TRBJ2-7
size: .
CDR3: CASSLSGGTYEQYF
DNA: TGTGCCAGCAGCTTATCCGGAGGGACCTACGAGCAGTACTTC

D: .
V: TRBV10-2
J: TRBJ1-6
size: few
CDR3: CASSQDIPLHF
DNA: TGCGCCAGCAGCCAGGACATACCCCTCCACTTT

D: .
V: TRBV5-4
J: TRBJ1-1
size: .
CDR3: CASSSGPGNTEAFF
DNA: TGTGCCAGCAGCTCGGGTCCGGGCAACACTGAAGCTTTCTTT

D: TRBD1
V: TRBV4-3
J: TRBJ1-4
size: .
CDR3: CASSQSTGGEDEKLFF
DNA: TGCGCCAGCAGCCAATCGACAGGGGGCGAAGATGAAAAACTGTTTTTT

D: TRBD2
V: TRBV9
J: TRBJ2-7
size: .
CDR3: CASSESGVGYEQYF
DNA: TGTGCCAGCAGCGAGAGCGGGGTTGGGTACGAGCAGTACTTC

D: TRBD1
V: TRBV30
J: TRBJ2-7
size: .
CDR3: CAWTLGQISYEQYF
DNA: TGTGCCTGGACCCTGGGACAGATCTCCTACGAGCAGTACTTC

D: .
V: TRBV12-2
J: TRBJ2-7
size: .
CDR3: CANGRYSYEQYF
DNA: TGTGCAAACGGGCGGTACTCCTACGAGCAGTACTTC

D: .
V: TRBV9
J: TRBJ2-3
size: .
CDR3: CASSASGSSTDTQYF
DNA: TGTGCCAGCAGCGCCTCGGGTTCTAGCACAGATACGCAGTATTTT

D: .
V: TRBV7-3
J: TRBJ2-7
size: .
CDR3: CASSLIGGGDEQYF
DNA: TGTGCCAGCAGCTTAATAGGAGGGGGCGACGAGCAGTACTTC

D: TRBD1
V: TRBV7-9
J: TRBJ2-1
size: .
CDR3: CASSALRTGGNPYNEQFF
DNA: TGTGCCAGCAGCGCACTTCGGACAGGGGGCAATCCGTACAATGAGCAGTTCTTC

D: TRBD1
V: TRBV10-2
J: TRBJ2-4
size: once
CDR3: CASTGTGPIFLAKNIQYF
DNA: TGCGCCAGTACAGGGACAGGGCCAATATTCCTAGCCAAAAACATTCAGTACTTC

D: .
V: TRBV27
J: TRBJ2-7
size: .
CDR3: CASSSPLEGYEQYF
DNA: TGTGCCAGCAGTTCCCCTTTGGAGGGCTACGAGCAGTACTTC

D: .
V: TRBV7-3
J: TRBJ2-1
size: .
CDR3: CASSLMNNYNEQFF
DNA: TGTGCCAGCAGCTTAATGAACAACTACAATGAGCAGTTCTTC

D: TRBD1
V: TRBV7-9
J: TRBJ2-7
size: once
CDR3: CASSLGTGGIYEQYF
DNA: TGTGCCAGCAGCTTAGGGACAGGGGGTATCTACGAGCAGTACTTC

D: .
V: TRBV27
J: TRBJ1-6
size: few
CDR3: CASSLFAASGLHF
DNA: TGTGCCAGCAGTTTATTCGCAGCCAGCGGCCTCCACTTT